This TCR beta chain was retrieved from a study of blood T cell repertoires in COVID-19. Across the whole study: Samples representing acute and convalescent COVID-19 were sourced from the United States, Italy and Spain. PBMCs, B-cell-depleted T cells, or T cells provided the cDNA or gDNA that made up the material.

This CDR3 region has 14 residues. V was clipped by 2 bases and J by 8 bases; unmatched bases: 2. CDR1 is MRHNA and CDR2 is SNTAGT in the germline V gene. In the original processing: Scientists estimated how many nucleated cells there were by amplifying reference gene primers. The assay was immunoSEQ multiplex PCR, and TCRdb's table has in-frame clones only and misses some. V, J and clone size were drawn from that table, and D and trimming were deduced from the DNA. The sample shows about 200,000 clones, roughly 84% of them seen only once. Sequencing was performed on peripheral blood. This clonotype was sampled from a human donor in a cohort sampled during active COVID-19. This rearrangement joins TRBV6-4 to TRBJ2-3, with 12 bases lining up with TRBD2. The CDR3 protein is CASSDLAGGATQYF. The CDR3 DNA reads TGTGCCAGCAGTGACCTAGCGGGAGGGGCTACGCAGTATTTT.